This T cell receptor beta chain originates from a study of Graves' ophthalmopathy and Graves' hyperthyroidism. Scientists amplified the TCR beta CDR3 regions from RNA transcripts. A first-round RT-PCR used HTBI primers, followed by a second-round multiplex PCR. TCRdb reanalysed the multiplex PCR reads using MiXCR and keeps one entry per CDR3 protein. The sample has 300,000 to 500,000 distinct CDR3 sequences; 15% are singletons. This clonotype was detected ten times or more. Sequencing was performed on peripheral blood. The TCR originated in a woman younger than 30 with stable Graves' hyperthyroidism.

CDR3 amino acids: CASSGLQDMNTEAFF. The CDR3 DNA is TGTGCCAGCAGTGGTTTACAGGACATGAACACTGAAGCTTTCTTT. V and J are TRBV6-1 and TRBJ1-1; TRBD1 is a possible D gene (5 bases). Trimming removed 4 bases at V and 0 bases at J, with 12 bases between. Germline V gene lookup returns CDR1 MNHNS and CDR2 SASEGT. The CDR3 loop spans 15 amino acids.